This T cell receptor (beta chain) originates from a study of T cell responses to AZD1222 COVID-19 vaccine. Looking at the study overall: Researchers grouped second doses given at about 4 or about 12 weeks into one pool.

Germline V CDR1 and CDR2: DFQATT, SNEGSKA (reference sequence). The V and J ends lost 7 bases and 0 bases respectively, with 4 bases between them. This CDR3 has 11 residues. TCRdb's table, derived via immunoSEQ multiplex PCR, lists solely in-frame clones and lacks some. The table includes around 260,000 clones, approximately 95% detected once. This clone was observed a single time. Its specificity is unknown. Study-wide points: Among spike-specific TCRs, nearly half reportedly target unmutated variant regions. Increased Spike-specific TCR breadth and depth were observed after two AZD1222 doses.

The genes are TRBV20-1 and TRBJ1-3; D unclear. The origin of this receptor is an adult in good health. Sequenced material: peripheral blood, taken on day 0 of AZD1222 vaccination. The CDR3 DNA reads as TGCAGTGTGCTCTCTGGAAACACCATATATTTT. Amino acid sequence: CSVLSGNTIYF.